The 6 T cell receptor beta chains below all came from one sample that was sequenced in a study of T-cell reconstitution after alpha-beta-depleted transplantation in children. The library targeted TCRbeta and was prepared with unique molecular identifiers. TCRdb re-analysed the PCR reads in MiXCR, keeping a single row per CDR3 protein. The table shows hundreds of thousands of distinct CDR3 sequences, with around a sixth occurring only once. The material was PBMCs from the stem cell graft donor, obtained from the stem cell graft. Source of these receptors: a human donor who donated a stem cell graft to a child with acute myeloid leukemia.

The V and J genes are TRBV13 and TRBJ1-2; D is undetermined. In germline, CDR1 is PRHDT, CDR2 FYEKMQ (reference sequence). This CDR3 is built from 15 residues. The V end lost 1 base, the J end lost 4 bases, and 13 bases lay between the germline ends. The CDR3: CASSLAGYKGYGYTF. CDR3 DNA: TGTGCCAGCAGCTTAGCCGGATACAAGGGCTATGGCTACACCTTC.

The chain uses TRBV6-4 and TRBJ1-4; possible D gene TRBD1, 5 bases. V lost 0 bases, J lost 0 bases, and 20 bases lay in between. Looked up from germline, CDR1 is MRHNA and CDR2 is SNTAGT. The CDR3 consists of 20 residues. The CDR3 bases are TGTGCCAGCAGTGACTCGACTCCGGGGCAGCAAACCTCAACTAATGAAAAACTGTTTTTT. It specifies CASSDSTPGQQTSTNEKLFF.

This clonotype was seen only a few times. V gene TRBV9 combines with J gene TRBJ1-1, with 8 bases lining up with TRBD1. CDR3 length: 17 amino acids. Germline CDR1 SGDLS, CDR2 YYNGEE. V shed 1 base, J shed 0 bases, and the junction held 8 bases outside the gene matches. This CDR3 is CASSVSAGGIMNTEAFF. The CDR3, as DNA: TGTGCCAGCAGCGTAAGTGCAGGGGGCATTATGAACACTGAAGCTTTCTTT.

The rearrangement links TRBV7-3 to TRBJ1-1; possible D gene TRBD1, 5 bases. Germline V gene lookup returns CDR1 SGHTA and CDR2 FQGTGA. The V end lost 5 bases, the J end lost 1 base, and 20 bases lay between the germline ends. The CDR3 loop spans 17 amino acids. Here the CDR3 reads CASSLLVIGGSNTEAFF. The CDR3, as DNA: TGTGCCAGCAGCCTCCTTGTGATCGGGGGGTCGAACACTGAAGCTTTCTTT.

This clonotype was counted only a few times. The rearrangement joins TRBV7-7 to TRBJ2-5, with 13 bases fitting TRBD2. Losses at the gene ends were 6 bases for V and 6 bases for J; bases not matched to a gene: 7. The V gene's germline CDR1 is SSHAT and CDR2 FNYEAQ (reference sequence). The CDR3 spans 15 residues. CDR3 nucleotide sequence: TGTGCCAGCAGTCCCACTAGCGGGGGGGCCCAGACCCAGTACTTC. As protein: CASSPTSGGAQTQYF.

This clonotype has at least ten counts. J is TRBJ2-7 and V is TRBV4-3; D unclear. V lost 0 bases and J 0 bases, leaving 9 bases between the germline ends. CDR1 and CDR2 (germline): LGHNA, YSLEER. The CDR3 covers 15 residues. The CDR3 sequence is CASSQDRGSSYEQYF. CDR3 bases: TGCGCCAGCAGCCAAGACAGAGGTAGCTCCTACGAGCAGTACTTC.